These 26 T cell receptor beta chains were all obtained from the same sample, sequenced in a study of blood T cells in healthy people across ages. It was with a sample-barcoded 5' primer and a J-beta primer mix that a second PCR of roughly 7 to 12 cycles was run. TCRdb reanalysed the 5' RACE reads using MiXCR and keeps one entry per CDR3 protein. The top ten clones hold under 5% of a sample with about 1.5 million distinct CDR3 sequences, under 55% of them seen once. Sequenced material: blood. The receptors here all came from a young woman in good health.

The table lists this clonotype with a count of one. The chain is built from TRBV20-1 and TRBJ2-5, with 10 nucleotides matching TRBD2. With the DNA end fitting TRBJ2-7 better, the J assignment may be wrong. CDR1 is DFQATT, CDR2 SNEGSKA, per germline (reference sequence). This CDR3 comprises 15 residues. For the CDR3, the DNA is TGCAGTGCTCCCCGCCTAGCGGGAGCCTCGTACGAGCAGTACTTC. Protein sequence: CSAPRLAGASYEQYF.

The chain couples TRBV7-2 to TRBJ2-7; D may correspond to TRBD1 or TRBD2 (5 bases each). The germline CDR1 and CDR2 sequences are SGHTA and FQGNSA. V lost 4 bases, J lost 3 bases, and 16 bases lay in between. This CDR3 spans 15 amino acids. CDR3 sequence: CASSSEDTVFYEQYF. DNA for the CDR3: TGTGCCAGCAGCTCGGAGGACACAGTGTTCTACGAGCAGTACTTC.

J is TRBJ2-1 and V is TRBV7-2; 15 nucleotides match TRBD2. Germline assignment: CDR1 SGHTA and CDR2 FQGNSA. After removal of 2 bases from V and 1 base from J, the junction contained 3 bases not matched to a gene. There are 18 residues in the CDR3. The CDR3 protein is CASSLKGTSGGSYNEQFF. DNA for the CDR3: TGTGCCAGCAGCTTAAAAGGGACTAGCGGGGGGTCCTACAATGAGCAGTTCTTC.

This clonotype was detected only a few times. This chain's CDR3 is CASSQTGTQNTEAFF. The CDR3 DNA is TGTGCCAGCAGCCAAACCGGGACACAGAACACTGAAGCTTTCTTT. This chain links TRBV5-5 with TRBJ1-1; D may be TRBD1 (6 bases). The CDR3 runs 15 residues. Per the germline V gene, CDR1 is SGHKS and CDR2 is YYEKEE (reference sequence). With 4 bases removed from V and 1 base from J, the gap between germline ends came to 14 bases.

DNA for the CDR3: TGTGCCAGCAGCTTGCTAGATGGGACAGGGTCTTCTCAGCCCCAGCATTTT. Translation gives CASSLLDGTGSSQPQHF. This chain joins TRBV7-2 and TRBJ1-5; TRBD1 agrees at 9 bases. V gave up 3 bases and J gave up 6 bases; unmatched junction bases: 12. CDR1 and CDR2 (germline): SGHTA, FQGNSA. This CDR3 comprises 17 residues.

This clonotype has a handful of counts. The chain is built from TRBV6-2 or TRBV6-3 and TRBJ1-2, with 7 nucleotides matching TRBD1. CDR1 MNHEY and CDR2 SVGEGT come from the germline V gene. The J segment lost 11 bases and the V segment lost 5 bases, leaving 8 bases of the junction unmatched. The CDR3 has 12 amino acids. The CDR3 nucleotides are TGTGCCAGCAGTCCCGGGGACAGTCGGTACACCTTC. Translating gives CASSPGDSRYTF.

The genes are TRBV7-9 and TRBJ1-6, with 10 bases matching TRBD1. V was clipped by 6 bases and J by 7 bases; unmatched bases: 6. Germline CDR1 SEHNR, CDR2 FQNEAQ (reference sequence). This CDR3 has 15 residues. CDR3 in DNA: TGTGCCAGCAGTGTGGACAGGGGGAACAATTCACCCCTCCACTTT. Translated: CASSVDRGNNSPLHF.

This clonotype turned up a few times. The V and J genes are TRBV20-1 and TRBJ2-3; 13 bases are a match to TRBD2. Germline V lookup: CDR1 DFQATT, CDR2 SNEGSKA (reference sequence). The ends lost 4 bases at V and 11 bases at J; junction bases unmatched: 3. The CDR3 has 12 residues. Here the CDR3 DNA reads TGCAGTGCTAAACTAGCGGGGGGGCTGCAGTATTTT. Encoded protein: CSAKLAGGLQYF.

This clonotype occurred a few times. The chain carries TRBV24-1 and TRBJ2-2; D is ambiguous. This CDR3 is built from 12 residues. V was cut by 4 bases and J by 1 base, with 0 bases left in between. Germline CDR1 reads KGHDR; CDR2 reads SFDVKD. The CDR3 loop is CATSENTGELFF. The CDR3 DNA reads TGTGCCACCAGTGAGAACACCGGGGAGCTGTTTTTT.

The V gene is TRBV20-1, the J gene TRBJ1-1; D uncertain. Germline V lookup: CDR1 DFQATT, CDR2 SNEGSKA (reference sequence). The CDR3 totals 14 residues. The V and J ends lost 0 bases and 0 bases respectively, with 8 bases between them. CDR3 amino acids: CSARELKLNTEAFF. The CDR3 DNA is TGCAGTGCTAGAGAGTTGAAGCTGAACACTGAAGCTTTCTTT.

As concerns this clonotype: A junction end diverges from the germline sequence, so it may reflect a read error. The gene calls are TRBV7-8 and TRBJ2-1; either TRBD1 or TRBD2 may supply D (6 bases each). Germline CDR1 reads SGHVS; CDR2 reads FQNEAQ. The CDR3 totals 16 residues. The CDR3 nucleotides read TGTGCCAGCAGCTTAGCTCGGGGGCCGAGCTCCTACGAGCGGTACTTC. Amino acid sequence: CASSLARGPSSYERYF.

This chain connects TRBV5-1 to TRBJ1-2, with 8 positions matching TRBD1. The CDR3 consists of 16 residues. Germline CDR1 and CDR2: SGHRS and YFSETQ. J was trimmed by 8 bases and V by 3 bases; bases with no gene match: 15. The CDR3 region has the DNA TGCGCCAGCAGCTCCAAAACCGGGACAGGCCTACTCGGCTACACCTTC. It codes for CASSSKTGTGLLGYTF. The complete variable domain, with remaining parts taken from reference TRBV5-1 and TRBJ1-2, reads KAGVTQTPRYLIKTRGQQVTLSCSPISGHRSVSWYQQTPGQGLQFLFEYFSETQRNKGNFPGRFSGRQFSNSRSEMNVSTLELGDSALYLCASSSKTGTGLLGYTFGSGTRLTVV.

J is TRBJ2-2 and V is TRBV9; TRBD1 matches 7 bases. The length of the CDR3 is 14 residues. Germline V CDR1 and CDR2: SGDLS, YYNGEE. V gave up 6 bases and J gave up 4 bases; unmatched junction bases: 6. The CDR3: CASTTGDVTGELFF. The CDR3 nucleotides are TGTGCCAGCACCACAGGGGACGTCACCGGGGAGCTGTTTTTT.

The chain links TRBV4-1 to TRBJ2-1; D is possibly TRBD1 or TRBD2 (5 bases each). Germline V lookup: CDR1 MGHRA, CDR2 YSYEKL. This CDR3 has 16 amino acids. Trimming removed 1 base from V and 8 bases from J, with 18 bases in between. DNA of the CDR3: TGCGCCAGCAGCCAAGCAGTGAGTATGGTGGGGGATGAGCAGTTCTTC. Protein product: CASSQAVSMVGDEQFF.

The chain combines TRBV6-6 with TRBJ2-5; 8 positions agree with TRBD1. CDR3 size: 15 residues. Germline assignment: CDR1 MNHNY and CDR2 SVGAGI (reference sequence). The V segment lost 2 bases and the J segment 4 bases; nucleotides outside the gene matches: 6. CDR3 coding DNA: TGTGCCAGCAGTTACCCGGGACAGGCTGGAGAGACCCAGTACTTC. Encoded protein: CASSYPGQAGETQYF.

The genes are TRBV7-2 and TRBJ2-3; D may be TRBD1 or TRBD2 (6 bases each). Germline V gene data show CDR1 as SGHTA and CDR2 as FQGNSA. Trimming pared 4 bases from V and 2 bases from J, leaving 19 bases between. The length of the CDR3 is 17 residues. The CDR3 protein is CASSSPTNGGYTDTQYF. The DNA of the CDR3 is TGTGCCAGCAGCTCGCCTACTAACGGGGGCTACACAGATACGCAGTATTTT.

The CDR3 is CASSVSGGVPYNEQFF. In nucleotides, the CDR3 is TGTGCCAGCAGTGTTTCCGGGGGGGTACCATACAATGAGCAGTTCTTC. The V call is TRBV2, the J call TRBJ2-1; 8 bases map to TRBD2. V was clipped by 4 bases and J by 4 bases; unmatched bases: 9. CDR3 length equals 16 residues. Germline V gene lookup returns CDR1 SNHLY and CDR2 FYNNEI. Using reference TRBV2 and TRBJ2-1 for the parts outside the CDR3, the full variable domain is EPEVTQTPSHQVTQMGQEVILRCVPISNHLYFYWYRQILGQKVEFLVSFYNNEISEKSEIFDDQFSVERPDGSNFTLKIRSTKLEDSAMYFCASSVSGGVPYNEQFFGPGTRLTVL.

This clonotype was detected only once. The chain is built from TRBV29-1 and TRBJ2-3; a possible D gene is TRBD1 (5 bases). V lost 4 bases and J lost 0, with 11 bases in between. The CDR3 covers 14 residues. Germline V gene data show CDR1 as SQVTM and CDR2 as ANQGSEA. The CDR3 region is CSVVRGTSTDTQYF. The CDR3 bases are TGCAGCGTTGTAAGGGGAACCAGCACAGATACGCAGTATTTT.

This sequence joins TRBV12-3 or TRBV12-4 and TRBJ1-3; D remains unclear. The CDR3 is made up of 12 amino acids. Trimming shortened V by 6 bases and J by 6 bases, and 9 bases separated the two germline ends. DNA for the CDR3: TGTGCCAGCAGCCGTAGGGCAAACACCATATATTTT. Translation: CASSRRANTIYF.

The rearrangement links TRBV4-3 to TRBJ2-3; D unresolved. V shed 0 bases and J shed 4 bases, with 11 bases lying between them. The CDR3 spans 15 residues. CDR1 is LGHNA and CDR2 is YSLEER in the germline V gene. DNA for the CDR3: TGCGCCAGCAGCCAAGAGGTGAGAGGTTCAGATACGCAGTATTTT. This sequence encodes CASSQEVRGSDTQYF.

This clonotype was recorded only once. The CDR3 region is CASSQGYQDGYGYTF. Here the CDR3 DNA reads TGCGCCAGCAGCCAAGGATACCAGGACGGCTATGGCTACACCTTC. The genes are TRBV4-3 and TRBJ1-2; D is unclear. Deletions cut 1 base from V and 4 bases from J, with 13 bases between. Germline assignment: CDR1 LGHNA and CDR2 YSLEER. There are 15 residues in the CDR3.

The chain employs TRBV3-1 and TRBJ2-1, with TRBD2 identical over 9 bases. The CDR3 consists of 18 residues. V gave up 3 bases and J gave up 9 bases; unmatched junction bases: 18. From germline, CDR1 is LGHDT and CDR2 YNNKEL (reference sequence). As DNA, the CDR3 is TGTGCCAGCAGCCATGCCATTGCTAGCGGGATATATTCGGCTGAGCAGTTCTTC. Protein product: CASSHAIASGIYSAEQFF.

There are a few counts of this clonotype. The J gene is TRBJ2-1, the V gene TRBV3-1; the D gene could be TRBD1 or TRBD2 (5 bases each). The V and J ends lost 0 bases and 0 bases respectively, with 12 bases between them. Looked up from germline, CDR1 is LGHDT and CDR2 is YNNKEL (reference sequence). This CDR3 comprises 17 residues. Here the CDR3 reads CASSQEGPWSSYNEQFF. In nucleotides, the CDR3 is TGTGCCAGCAGCCAAGAGGGACCCTGGAGCTCCTACAATGAGCAGTTCTTC.

The chain couples TRBV20-1 to TRBJ1-5, with D possibly being TRBD1 (5 bases). The CDR3 contains 14 residues. CDR1 and CDR2 (germline): DFQATT, SNEGSKA (reference sequence). The V end lost 1 base, the J end lost 1 base, and 8 bases lay between the germline ends. The CDR3, as DNA: TGCAGTGCTAGAGTAGGGGCCAGCAATCAGCCCCAGCATTTT. This sequence encodes CSARVGASNQPQHF.

The chain is built from TRBV7-2 and TRBJ2-4; D ambiguous. The closer fit of TRBJ2-7 to the DNA end suggests the J call may be wrong. The CDR3 covers 14 residues. Germline-derived CDR1 and CDR2 are SGHTA and FQGNSA. CDR3 protein: CASSLSLTWGEQYF. CDR3 DNA sequence: TGTGCCAGCAGCCTATCCTTGACCTGGGGCGAGCAGTACTTC.

The chain uses TRBV9 and TRBJ2-1, with D maybe TRBD2 (5 bases). The CDR3 consists of 16 residues. CDR1 SGDLS and CDR2 YYNGEE come from the germline V gene. V dropped 4 bases and J dropped 4 bases, with 18 bases sitting between them. This CDR3 is CASSTIAGRGYNEQFF. Here the CDR3 DNA reads TGTGCCAGCAGCACCATCGCGGGCCGCGGTTACAATGAGCAGTTCTTC.